This T cell receptor (beta chain) was documented in a study of blood T cells in healthy people across ages. A second PCR of roughly 7 to 11 cycles used a sample-barcoded 5' primer and a J-beta primer mix. Each cDNA molecule was tagged by a template-switch adaptor that had 12 random nucleotides. TCRdb ran MiXCR on the 5' RACE reads and lists one entry per CDR3 protein. This table holds some 920,000 distinct CDR3 sequences, 51% found once. The germline V and J ends were trimmed by 5 bases and 0 bases, with 4 bases remaining between them. CDR3 size: 12 residues. Germline lookup yields CDR1 SGHVS and CDR2 FNYEAQ.

The rearrangement links TRBV7-6 to TRBJ2-5; D gene unclear. Sequencing was performed on blood. The clonotype was recovered from a woman aged 55-75 years in good health. CDR3 DNA: TGTGCCAGCAGCGTCCACCAAGAGACCCAGTACTTC. It is translated as CASSVHQETQYF.